Listed below are T cell receptor beta chains from one sample, sequenced in a study of Graves' ophthalmopathy and Graves' hyperthyroidism. TCRdb ran MiXCR on the multiplex PCR reads and lists one entry per CDR3 protein. The data contain a few hundred thousand distinct CDR3 sequences, 15% to 20% of them seen just once; the ten biggest clones take up 2.4%. Sequencing used peripheral blood. The source is an adult woman with stable Graves' hyperthyroidism. CDR3s include the opening cysteine and the closing phenylalanine or tryptophan. D genes are given only for firm matches. Clone size is shown for a subset of rows, as once, few, many or a class of expanded clone.

j_call,clone_size,v_call,d_call,cdr3_length,cdr3_nt,cdr3_aa
TRBJ1-5,many,TRBV20-1,-,13,TGCAGTGCTAGCTCCGGGTGGGATCAGCCCCAGCATTTT,CSASSGWDQPQHF
TRBJ1-2,many,TRBV7-9,-,11,TGTGCCAGCAGCCGACAAGGCGGCTACACCTTC,CASSRQGGYTF
TRBJ1-5,many,TRBV20-1,-,15,TGCAGTGCCCCGACGCGGGGAGATAGCAATCAGCCCCAGCATTTT,CSAPTRGDSNQPQHF
TRBJ2-4,-,TRBV5-1,TRBD1,14,TGCACCAGCAGCCTGGGGAACAGGGGAAACATTAAGTACTTC,CTSSLGNRGNIKYF
TRBJ2-7,many,TRBV7-2,-,13,TGTGCCAGCAGCCACGTACGTAGTCGAGAGCAGTACTTC,CASSHVRSREQYF
TRBJ2-1,few,TRBV15,-,15,TGTGCCACCAGCAGAGATGTTGGGCCCGACAATGAGCAGTTCTTC,CATSRDVGPDNEQFF
TRBJ1-5,many,TRBV7-2,-,15,TGTGCCAGCTCTTCAGGAGGGGCGATCAATCAGCCCCAGCATTTT,CASSSGGAINQPQHF
TRBJ2-7,many,TRBV4-1,TRBD1,17,TGCGCCAGCAGCCAAAAGAGGGGCGGGGACAGGTCCTACGAGCAGTACTTC,CASSQKRGGDRSYEQYF
TRBJ2-5,many,TRBV19,TRBD1,14,TGTGCCAGTAGCGGGACAGGGTCAGCGGAGACCCAGTACTTC,CASSGTGSAETQYF
TRBJ2-5,many,TRBV29-1,TRBD1,14,TGCAGCGTTGGTTACAGGGGAGAAGGAGAGACCCAGTACTTC,CSVGYRGEGETQYF
TRBJ2-7,many,TRBV12-3/TRBV12-4,-,14,TGTGCCAGCAGTTTAGACGGAGGGGTCCACGAGCAGTACTTC,CASSLDGGVHEQYF
TRBJ1-1,-,TRBV11-1,-,14,TGTGCCAGCAGCTTCCTGACGGAGAACACTGAAGCTTTCTTT,CASSFLTENTEAFF
TRBJ1-5,-,TRBV6-5,TRBD1,15,TGTGCCAGCAGTTACTCGGCAGGACAGGGTTCCCCCCAGCATTTT,CASSYSAGQGSPQHF
TRBJ2-2,few,TRBV5-1,TRBD2,16,TGCGCCAGCAGCTGGATAGCGGGGTCGAACACCGGGGAGCTGTTTTTT,CASSWIAGSNTGELFF
TRBJ2-5,many,TRBV28,-,15,TGTGCCAGCAGTTCAGGTCGGGAGTACCAAGAGACCCAGTACTTC,CASSSGREYQETQYF
TRBJ1-1,-,TRBV6-1,TRBD1,13,TGTGCCAGCAGTGAAAGGACAGGGGCAGTGGCTTTCTTT,CASSERTGAVAFF
TRBJ2-7,many,TRBV20-1,-,11,TGCAGTGCTGCCCGGTCCTACGAGCAGTACTTC,CSAARSYEQYF
TRBJ2-6,many,TRBV30,-,15,TGTGCCTGGTCCAGAGGTATCTCTGGGGCCAACGTCCTGACTTTC,CAWSRGISGANVLTF
TRBJ2-5,-,TRBV10-3,TRBD2,16,TGTGCCATCAGTCTAACTAGCGGGAGAAACCAAGAGACCCAGTACTTC,CAISLTSGRNQETQYF
TRBJ2-1,few,TRBV19,-,17,TGTGCCAGTAGTACCCTAGGGGAGCCCCTAGGGGACAATGAGCAGTTCTTC,CASSTLGEPLGDNEQFF
TRBJ2-7,many,TRBV28,TRBD2,14,TGTGCCAGCCGCCGAAGCGGGATCTCCTACGAGCAGTACTTC,CASRRSGISYEQYF
TRBJ2-7,many,TRBV29-1,TRBD1,13,TGCAGCGTTGCGGCAGGGGGCTTGTACGAGCAGTACTTC,CSVAAGGLYEQYF
TRBJ2-5,-,TRBV7-8,-,17,TGTGCCAGCAGCTTAGAGAGGCTAGCGTGGGAAAAAGAGACCCAGTACTTC,CASSLERLAWEKETQYF
TRBJ2-7,many,TRBV6-2/TRBV6-3,-,14,TGTGCCAGCAGTAACCTAGCGCTCTCCTACGAGCAGTACTTC,CASSNLALSYEQYF
TRBJ1-5,-,TRBV2,-,15,TGTGCCAGCAACCACCGGGGGGGATACAATCAGCCCCAGCATTTT,CASNHRGGYNQPQHF
TRBJ1-5,-,TRBV18,-,15,TGTGCCAGCTCACCAGTGGATGATAGCAATCAGCCCCAGCATTTT,CASSPVDDSNQPQHF
TRBJ1-2,-,TRBV12-3/TRBV12-4,-,8,TGTGCCAGCAGTTTATCCACCTTC,CASSLSTF
TRBJ2-7,many,TRBV27,TRBD2,15,TGTGCCAGCAGTTTAATCGGGGGGGTCTCCTACGAGCAGTACTTC,CASSLIGGVSYEQYF
TRBJ2-7,many,TRBV12-3/TRBV12-4,-,16,TGTGCCAGCAGTTTAGCGGGAGGGCCCAGGGGGTACGAGCAGTACTTC,CASSLAGGPRGYEQYF